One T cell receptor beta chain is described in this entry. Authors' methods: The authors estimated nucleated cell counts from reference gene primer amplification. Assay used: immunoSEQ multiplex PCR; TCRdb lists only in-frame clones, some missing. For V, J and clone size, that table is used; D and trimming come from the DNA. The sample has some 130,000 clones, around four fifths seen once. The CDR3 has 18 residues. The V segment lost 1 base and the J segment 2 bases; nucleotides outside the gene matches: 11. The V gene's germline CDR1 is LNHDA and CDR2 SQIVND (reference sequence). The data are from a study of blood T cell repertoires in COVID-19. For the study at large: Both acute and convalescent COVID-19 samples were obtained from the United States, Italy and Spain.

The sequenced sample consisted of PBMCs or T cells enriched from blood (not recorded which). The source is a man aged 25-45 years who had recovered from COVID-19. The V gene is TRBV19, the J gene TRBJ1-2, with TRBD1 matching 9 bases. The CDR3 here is CASSIGTGASIGNYGYTF. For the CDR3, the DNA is TGTGCCAGTAGTATAGGGACAGGGGCAAGCATTGGGAACTATGGCTACACCTTC. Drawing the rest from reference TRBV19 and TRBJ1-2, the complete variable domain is DGGITQSPKYLFRKEGQNVTLSCEQNLNHDAMYWYRQDPGQGLRLIYYSQIVNDFQKGDIAEGYSVSREKKESFPLTVTSAQKNPTAFYLCASSIGTGASIGNYGYTFGSGTRLTVV.